A selection of T cell receptor beta chains follows, all from one sample in a study of T cells in Graves' hyperthyroidism and ophthalmopathy. MiXCR, applied by TCRdb to the multiplex PCR reads, yields one record per CDR3 protein. The sample consists of around 340,000 distinct CDR3 sequences, around 20% of them appearing once. Sequencing was carried out using blood. The receptors were sampled from a woman aged 45-65 years with Graves' hyperthyroidism. Each CDR3 is given with its conserved first and last residue. A D gene is named only where the DNA matches it firmly. Where a row states a size, it is once, few, many or the class of an expanded clone; other rows omit it.

j_gene	d_gene	abundance	v_gene	CDR3nt	CDR3aa
TRBJ2-1	NA	NA	TRBV5-1	TGCGCCAGCAGCTTGATAGGACTCGGTTACAATGAGCAGTTCTTC	CASSLIGLGYNEQFF
TRBJ2-7	NA	few	TRBV5-5	TGTGCCAGCAGCTTCCCCCGGGACTCGTCCTACGAGCAGTACTTC	CASSFPRDSSYEQYF
TRBJ2-3	NA	many	TRBV7-2	TGTGCCAGCAGCTTAGTAGGGACAAAAGATACGCAGTATTTT	CASSLVGTKDTQYF
TRBJ1-3	NA	many	TRBV28	TGTGCCAGCAGTTCCAACACAGGTCACTCTGGAAACACCATATATTTT	CASSSNTGHSGNTIYF
TRBJ1-1	NA	many	TRBV27	TGTGCCAGCAGTCGACGAACAGGGAGGAACACTGAAGCTTTCTTT	CASSRRTGRNTEAFF
TRBJ1-6	NA	many	TRBV6-1	TGTGCCAGCAGGGGTCGGGAGGGTAAGGGATCACCCCTCCACTTT	CASRGREGKGSPLHF
TRBJ2-1	NA	many	TRBV11-2	TGTGCCAGCAGCTTACAGGAACTAGTAAGGAATGAGCAGTTCTTC	CASSLQELVRNEQFF
TRBJ1-2	NA	NA	TRBV7-9	TGTGCCAGCAGCTATACAAGGGCGGATGGCTACACCTTC	CASSYTRADGYTF
TRBJ1-4	NA	many	TRBV20-1	TGCAGTATCGGGACAACAAATGAAAAACTGTTTTTT	CSIGTTNEKLFF
TRBJ2-1	NA	many	TRBV11-2	TGTGCCATCTCCCGGGGCCCGTATAATGAGCAGTTCTTC	CAISRGPYNEQFF
TRBJ1-1	NA	few	TRBV5-8	TGTGCCAGCAGCTTGATAGGGGACACTGAAGCTTTCTTT	CASSLIGDTEAFF
TRBJ1-1	NA	many	TRBV15	TGTGCCACCAGCAGAGAGGTGGGAGGAGACACTGAAGCTTTCTTT	CATSREVGGDTEAFF
TRBJ2-1	TRBD1	many	TRBV5-1	TGCGCCAGCAGCTTGGGCCCAGGGGGACCACTGGATGAGCAGTTCTTC	CASSLGPGGPLDEQFF
TRBJ2-3	NA	few	TRBV19	TGTGCCAGTAGTTATCGAGGGAGAGCACAGGCAGATACGCAGTATTTT	CASSYRGRAQADTQYF
TRBJ2-7	TRBD2	NA	TRBV28	TGTGCCAGCAGAACGACTAGTTTCGGGGGGATATACGAGCAGTACTTC	CASRTTSFGGIYEQYF
TRBJ1-5	TRBD1	NA	TRBV6-2/TRBV6-3	TGTGCCAGCATCGGCGCTGGGACAGAATATAGCAATCAGCCCCAGCATTTT	CASIGAGTEYSNQPQHF
TRBJ2-6	NA	many	TRBV18	TGTGCCAGCTCACCATCAGGGGCCAACGTCCTGACTTTC	CASSPSGANVLTF
TRBJ2-1	NA	few	TRBV12-3/TRBV12-4	TGTGCCAGCAGTATACAGGGAGGGCCGAAAAATGAGCAGTTCTTC	CASSIQGGPKNEQFF
TRBJ2-6	NA	many	TRBV5-1	TGCGCCAGCAGAGCGGGACAAACCTCTGGGGCCAACGTCCTGACTTTC	CASRAGQTSGANVLTF
TRBJ2-2	NA	many	TRBV7-9	TGTGCCAGCAGCTTGAGGGGGTCACTTGGGACCGGGGAGCTGTTTTTT	CASSLRGSLGTGELFF
TRBJ1-6	NA	many	TRBV28	TGTGCCAGCAGTCAACAGGGTTCCTATAATTCACCCCTCCACTTT	CASSQQGSYNSPLHF
TRBJ2-3	TRBD2	few	TRBV20-1	TGCAGTGCTTATACCCCTAGGCGGGAGGTCACAGATACGCAGTATTTT	CSAYTPRREVTDTQYF